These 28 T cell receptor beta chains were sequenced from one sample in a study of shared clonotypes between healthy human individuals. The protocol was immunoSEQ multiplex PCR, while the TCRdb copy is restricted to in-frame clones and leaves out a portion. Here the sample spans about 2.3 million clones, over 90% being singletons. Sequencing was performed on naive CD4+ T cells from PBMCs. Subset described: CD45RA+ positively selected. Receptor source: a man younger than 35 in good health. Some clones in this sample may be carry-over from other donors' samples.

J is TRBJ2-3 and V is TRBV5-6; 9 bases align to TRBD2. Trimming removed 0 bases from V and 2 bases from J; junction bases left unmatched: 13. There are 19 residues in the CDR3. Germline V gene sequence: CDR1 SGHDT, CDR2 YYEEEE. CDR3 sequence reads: CASSLAGRPSGTFTDTQYF. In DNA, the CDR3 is TGTGCCAGCAGCTTGGCAGGGAGGCCTAGCGGGACCTTCACAGATACGCAGTATTTT.

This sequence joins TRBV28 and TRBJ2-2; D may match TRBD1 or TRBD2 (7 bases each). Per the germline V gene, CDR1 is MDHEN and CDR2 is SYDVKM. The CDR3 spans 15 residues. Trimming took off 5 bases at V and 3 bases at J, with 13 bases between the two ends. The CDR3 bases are TGTGCCAGCAGTAAACAGGGGAGGGACACCGGGGAGCTGTTTTTT. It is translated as CASSKQGRDTGELFF.

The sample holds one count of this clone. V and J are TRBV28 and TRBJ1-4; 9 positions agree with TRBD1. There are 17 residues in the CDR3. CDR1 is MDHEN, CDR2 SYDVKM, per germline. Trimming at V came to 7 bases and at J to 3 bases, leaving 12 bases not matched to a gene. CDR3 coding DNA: TGTGCCAGCATCTCACCGGGACAGGGAATCCCTAATGAAAAACTGTTTTTT. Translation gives CASISPGQGIPNEKLFF. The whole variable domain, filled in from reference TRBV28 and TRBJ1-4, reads DVKVTQSSRYLVKRTGEKVFLECVQDMDHENMFWYRQDPGLGLRLIYFSYDVKMKEKGDIPEGYSVSREKKERFSLILESASTNQTSMYLCASISPGQGIPNEKLFFGSGTQLSVL.

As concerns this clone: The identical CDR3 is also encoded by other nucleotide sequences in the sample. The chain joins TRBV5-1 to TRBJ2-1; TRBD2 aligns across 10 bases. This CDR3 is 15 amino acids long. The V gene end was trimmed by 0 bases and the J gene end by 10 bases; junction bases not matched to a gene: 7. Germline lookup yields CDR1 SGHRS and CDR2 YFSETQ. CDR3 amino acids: CASSLGAGGPGEQFF. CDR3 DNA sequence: TGCGCCAGCAGCTTGGGAGCGGGAGGGCCAGGGGAGCAGTTCTTC.

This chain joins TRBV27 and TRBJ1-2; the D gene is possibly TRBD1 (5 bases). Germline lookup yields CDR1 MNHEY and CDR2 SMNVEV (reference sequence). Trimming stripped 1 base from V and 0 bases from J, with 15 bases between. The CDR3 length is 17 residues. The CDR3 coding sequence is TGTGCCAGCAGTTTATTGGCAGGGAGTACAGCTAACTATGGCTACACCTTC. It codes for CASSLLAGSTANYGYTF.

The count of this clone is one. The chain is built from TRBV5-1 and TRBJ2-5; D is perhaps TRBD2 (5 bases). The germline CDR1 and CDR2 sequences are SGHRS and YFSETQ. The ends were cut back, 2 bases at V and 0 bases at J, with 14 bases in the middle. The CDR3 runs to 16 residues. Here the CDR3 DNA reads TGCGCCAGCAGCTTCTTAACGGGAACAAACCAAGAGACCCAGTACTTC. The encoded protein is CASSFLTGTNQETQYF.

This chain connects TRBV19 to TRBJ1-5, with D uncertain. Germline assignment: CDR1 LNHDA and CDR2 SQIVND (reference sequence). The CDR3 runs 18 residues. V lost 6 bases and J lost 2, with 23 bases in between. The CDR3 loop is CASRPLLARGYGNQPQHF. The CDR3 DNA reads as TGTGCCAGTAGGCCCCTCTTGGCAAGAGGGTATGGCAATCAGCCCCAGCATTTT.

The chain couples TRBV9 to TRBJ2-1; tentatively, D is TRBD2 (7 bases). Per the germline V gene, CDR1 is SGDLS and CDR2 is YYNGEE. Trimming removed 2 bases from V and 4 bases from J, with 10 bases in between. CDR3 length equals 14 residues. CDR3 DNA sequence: TGTGCCAGCAGCGTGCGGGGGCTATACAATGAGCAGTTCTTC. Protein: CASSVRGLYNEQFF.

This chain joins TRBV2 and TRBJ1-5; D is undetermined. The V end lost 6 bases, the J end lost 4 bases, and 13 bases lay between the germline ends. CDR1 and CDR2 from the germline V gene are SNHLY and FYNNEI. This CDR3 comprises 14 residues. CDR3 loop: CASREMGGNQPQHF. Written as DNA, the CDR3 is TGTGCCAGCAGGGAAATGGGTGGGAATCAGCCCCAGCATTTT.

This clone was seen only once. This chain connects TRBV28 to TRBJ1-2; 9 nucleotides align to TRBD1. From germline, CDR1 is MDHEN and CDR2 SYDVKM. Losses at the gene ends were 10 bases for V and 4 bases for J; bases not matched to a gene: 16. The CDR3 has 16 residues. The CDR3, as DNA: TGTGCCATCCCGAACCAATCCGGGACAGGGCCCTATGGCTACACCTTC. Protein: CAIPNQSGTGPYGYTF.

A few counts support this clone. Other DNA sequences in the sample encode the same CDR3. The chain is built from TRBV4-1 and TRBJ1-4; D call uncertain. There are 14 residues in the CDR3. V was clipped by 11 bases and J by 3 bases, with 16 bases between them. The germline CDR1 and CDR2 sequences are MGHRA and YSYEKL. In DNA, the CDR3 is TGCGCCTCGGCCCCTCGAGGGTCTAATGAAAAACTGTTTTTT. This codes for CASAPRGSNEKLFF.

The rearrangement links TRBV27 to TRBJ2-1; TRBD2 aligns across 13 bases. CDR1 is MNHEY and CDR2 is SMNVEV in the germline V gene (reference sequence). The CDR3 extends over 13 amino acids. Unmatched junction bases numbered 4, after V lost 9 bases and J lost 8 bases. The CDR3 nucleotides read TGTGCCAGTAGACTAGCGGGAGGAGATGAGCAGTTCTTC. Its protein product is CASRLAGGDEQFF.

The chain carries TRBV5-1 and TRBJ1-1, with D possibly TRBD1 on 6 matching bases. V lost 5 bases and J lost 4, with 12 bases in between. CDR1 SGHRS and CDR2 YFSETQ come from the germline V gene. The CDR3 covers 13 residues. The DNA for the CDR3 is TGCGCCAGCAGTACGGCAGGGGCCACTGAAGCTTTCTTT. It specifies CASSTAGATEAFF.

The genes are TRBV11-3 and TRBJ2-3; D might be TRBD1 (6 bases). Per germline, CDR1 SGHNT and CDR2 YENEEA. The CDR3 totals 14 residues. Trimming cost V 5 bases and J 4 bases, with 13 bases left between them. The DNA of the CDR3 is TGTGCCAGCAGCCCCGCACAGGGTGCAGATACGCAGTATTTT. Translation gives CASSPAQGADTQYF.

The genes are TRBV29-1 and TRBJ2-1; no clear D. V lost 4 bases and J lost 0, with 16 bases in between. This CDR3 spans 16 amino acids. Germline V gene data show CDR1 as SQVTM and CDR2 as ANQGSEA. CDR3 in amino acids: CSVVGRLTSSYNEQFF. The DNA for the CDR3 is TGCAGCGTTGTGGGCCGTTTAACGAGCTCCTACAATGAGCAGTTCTTC.

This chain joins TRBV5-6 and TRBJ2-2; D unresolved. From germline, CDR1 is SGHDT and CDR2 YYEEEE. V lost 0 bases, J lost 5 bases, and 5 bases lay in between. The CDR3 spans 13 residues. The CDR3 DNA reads TGTGCCAGCAGCTTGGTGCGGACCGGGGAGCTGTTTTTT. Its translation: CASSLVRTGELFF.

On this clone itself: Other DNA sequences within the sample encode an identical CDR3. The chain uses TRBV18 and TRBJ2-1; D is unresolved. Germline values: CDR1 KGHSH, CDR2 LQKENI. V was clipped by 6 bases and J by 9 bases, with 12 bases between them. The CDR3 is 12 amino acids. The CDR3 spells CASSPRLVEQFF. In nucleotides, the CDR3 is TGTGCCAGCTCCCCTAGACTGGTTGAGCAGTTCTTC.

The CDR3 nucleotides are TGTGCCACCCAGGGGAGCGCGGGACTAGCCAAAAACATTCAGTACTTC. Translating it yields CATQGSAGLAKNIQYF. This chain joins TRBV7-8 and TRBJ2-4, with D perhaps matching TRBD1 or TRBD2 (6 bases each). The CDR3 consists of 16 residues. CDR1 is SGHVS, CDR2 FQNEAQ, per germline. V shed 10 bases and J shed 0 bases, with 19 bases lying between them.

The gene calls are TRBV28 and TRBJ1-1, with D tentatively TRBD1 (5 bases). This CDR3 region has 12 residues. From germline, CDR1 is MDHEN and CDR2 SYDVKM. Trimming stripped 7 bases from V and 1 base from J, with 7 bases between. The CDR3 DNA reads TGTGCCAGCAACACAGGGAACACTGAAGCTTTCTTT. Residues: CASNTGNTEAFF.

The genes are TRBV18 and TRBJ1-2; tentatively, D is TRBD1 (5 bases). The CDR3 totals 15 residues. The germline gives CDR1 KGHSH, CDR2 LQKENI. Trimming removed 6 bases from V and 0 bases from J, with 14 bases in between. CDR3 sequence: CASSPPAGPNYGYTF. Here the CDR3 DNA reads TGTGCCAGCTCCCCCCCGGCGGGACCTAACTATGGCTACACCTTC.

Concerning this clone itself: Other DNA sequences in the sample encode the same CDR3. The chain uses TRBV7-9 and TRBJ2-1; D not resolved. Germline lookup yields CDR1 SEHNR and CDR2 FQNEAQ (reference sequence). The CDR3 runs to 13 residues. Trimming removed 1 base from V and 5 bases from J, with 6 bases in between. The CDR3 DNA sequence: TGTGCCAGCAGCTTAGGGGTAAACAATGAGCAGTTCTTC. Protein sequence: CASSLGVNNEQFF.

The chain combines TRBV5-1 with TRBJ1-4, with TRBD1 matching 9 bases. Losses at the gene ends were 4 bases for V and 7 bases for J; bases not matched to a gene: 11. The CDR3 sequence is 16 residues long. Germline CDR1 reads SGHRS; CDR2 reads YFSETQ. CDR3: CASSRELQGAFEKLFF. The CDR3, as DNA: TGCGCCAGCAGCCGGGAACTACAGGGGGCGTTTGAAAAACTGTTTTTT.

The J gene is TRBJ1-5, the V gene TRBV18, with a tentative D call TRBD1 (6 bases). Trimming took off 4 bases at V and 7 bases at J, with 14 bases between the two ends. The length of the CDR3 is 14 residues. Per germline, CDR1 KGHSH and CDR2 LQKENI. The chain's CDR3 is CASSLDRNGQPQHF. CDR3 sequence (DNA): TGTGCCAGCTCACTAGACAGGAACGGGCAGCCCCAGCATTTT.

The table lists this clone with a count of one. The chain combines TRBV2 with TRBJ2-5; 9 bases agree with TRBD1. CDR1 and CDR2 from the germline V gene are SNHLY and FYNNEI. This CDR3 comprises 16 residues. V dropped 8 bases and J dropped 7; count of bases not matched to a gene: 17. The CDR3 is CASRFMGTGLRGTQYF. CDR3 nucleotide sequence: TGTGCCAGCCGATTTATGGGGACAGGGTTAAGAGGGACCCAGTACTTC.

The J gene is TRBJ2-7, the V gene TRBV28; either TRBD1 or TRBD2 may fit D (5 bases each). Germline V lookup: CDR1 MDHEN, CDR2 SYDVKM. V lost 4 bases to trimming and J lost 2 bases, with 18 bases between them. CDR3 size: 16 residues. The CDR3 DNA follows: TGTGCCAGCAGTTCCTCCCCCGGGGCAGGAACCTACGAGCAGTACTTC. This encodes CASSSSPGAGTYEQYF.

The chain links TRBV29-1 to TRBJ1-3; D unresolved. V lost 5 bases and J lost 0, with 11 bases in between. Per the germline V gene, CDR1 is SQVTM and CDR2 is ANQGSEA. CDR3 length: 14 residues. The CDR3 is CSVLRPNSGNTIYF. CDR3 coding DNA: TGCAGCGTTCTTCGCCCGAACTCTGGAAACACCATATATTTT.

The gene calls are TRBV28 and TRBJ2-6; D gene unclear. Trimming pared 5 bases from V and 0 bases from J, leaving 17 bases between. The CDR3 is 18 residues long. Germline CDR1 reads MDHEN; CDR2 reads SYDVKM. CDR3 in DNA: TGTGCCAGCAGTCCGAGCAACTACAAGAACTCTGGGGCCAACGTCCTGACTTTC. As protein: CASSPSNYKNSGANVLTF.

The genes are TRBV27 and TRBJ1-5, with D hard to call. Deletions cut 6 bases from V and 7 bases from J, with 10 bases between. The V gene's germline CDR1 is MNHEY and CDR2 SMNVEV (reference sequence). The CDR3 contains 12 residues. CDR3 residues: CASRIEGQPQHF. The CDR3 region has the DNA TGTGCCAGCAGGATAGAGGGACAGCCCCAGCATTTT.